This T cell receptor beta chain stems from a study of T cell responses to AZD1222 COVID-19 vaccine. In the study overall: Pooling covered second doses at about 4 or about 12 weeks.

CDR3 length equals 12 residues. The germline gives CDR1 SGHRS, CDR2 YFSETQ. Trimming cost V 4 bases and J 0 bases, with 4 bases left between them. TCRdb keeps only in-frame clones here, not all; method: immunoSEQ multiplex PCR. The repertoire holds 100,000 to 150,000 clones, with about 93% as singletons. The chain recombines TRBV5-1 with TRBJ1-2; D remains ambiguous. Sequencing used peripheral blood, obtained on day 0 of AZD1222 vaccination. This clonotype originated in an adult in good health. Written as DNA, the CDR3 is TGCGCCAGCAGCCAAGCTAACTATGGCTACACCTTC. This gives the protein CASSQANYGYTF.